The sequence of this T cell receptor (beta chain) was determined in a study of blood T cell repertoires in COVID-19. Germline CDR1 is SGHKS and CDR2 is YYEKEE (reference sequence). The CDR3 has 15 amino acids. Trimming shortened V by 4 bases and J by 6 bases, and 16 bases separated the two germline ends. Measured with immunoSEQ multiplex PCR; TCRdb has only the in-frame clones, and not every one. The repertoire consists of 100,000 or so clones, with over 80% occurring once and the leading ten covering 4.5% to 6%. The material sequenced was peripheral blood. The receptor was derived from a man aged 50-60 years with active COVID-19. The chain carries TRBV5-5 and TRBJ2-2; D gene unclear. The CDR3 DNA follows: TGTGCCAGCAGCCAGCCTCGGGTGGGTGCCGGGGAGCTGTTTTTT. Its protein is CASSQPRVGAGELFF.